Each of the 15 T cell receptor beta chains below was sequenced from the same sample in a study of shared clonotypes between healthy human individuals. Produced via immunoSEQ multiplex PCR; TCRdb's table is partial and in-frame only. The sample has around 2,000,000 clones, approximately 94% seen once. Naivety among CD8 cells was defined by CD45RO negativity and positive CCR7 selection, thereby excluding terminally differentiated effector memory CD45RA+ cells. The sequencing input was naive CD8+ T cells sorted from blood. These receptors were taken from a man aged 18 to 29 in good health.

This rearrangement joins TRBV5-6 to TRBJ2-5; possible D gene TRBD1, 6 bases. Trimming left V 3 bases short and J 3 bases short, with 9 bases between. The CDR3 totals 13 residues. Germline CDR1 reads SGHDT; CDR2 reads YYEEEE. Here the CDR3 reads CASSSQGEETQYF. The DNA of the CDR3 is TGTGCCAGCAGCTCACAGGGAGAAGAGACCCAGTACTTC.

The chain employs TRBV2 and TRBJ1-2; TRBD1 matches 7 bases. From germline, CDR1 is SNHLY and CDR2 FYNNEI. The junction had 4 bases not matched to a gene; V was cut back by 4 bases and J by 5 bases. The length of the CDR3 is 13 residues. CDR3: CASSVRGDYGYTF. In nucleotides, the CDR3 is TGTGCCAGCAGTGTCAGGGGGGATTATGGCTACACCTTC.

This chain joins TRBV30 and TRBJ2-1, with 13 bases that match TRBD2. Germline V lookup: CDR1 GTSNPN, CDR2 SVGIG (reference sequence). V shed 4 bases, J shed 7 bases, and the junction held 10 bases outside the gene matches. CDR3 length: 16 amino acids. The DNA for the CDR3 is TGTGCCTGGAAGGGACTAGCGGGAAGAAAGGGAAATGAGCAGTTCTTC. Amino acid sequence: CAWKGLAGRKGNEQFF.

This clone was detected once. The chain recombines TRBV9 with TRBJ2-7; D is possibly TRBD1 or TRBD2 (6 bases each). V lost 6 bases and J lost 6, with 16 bases in between. CDR3 length equals 13 residues. The germline V gene has CDR1 SGDLS and CDR2 YYNGEE. The CDR3 region has the DNA TGTGCCAGCACACCGGGGGCGTCGGGCGAGCAGTACTTC. Translated: CASTPGASGEQYF.

The DNA for the CDR3 is TGTGCCAGCAGTTCCACAGGGTCAGAGACCCAGTACTTC. This encodes CASSSTGSETQYF. This sequence joins TRBV14 and TRBJ2-5; TRBD1 might be the D (6 bases). Germline-derived CDR1 and CDR2 are SGHDN and FVKESK. This CDR3 has 13 residues. The V gene lost 6 bases and the J gene lost 4 bases, with 12 bases spanning the gap.

The genes are TRBV7-3 and TRBJ2-1; 7 bases are shared with TRBD1. The CDR3 length is 14 residues. Trimming took 0 bases from V and 6 from J; bases not matched to a gene: 2. Germline CDR1 and CDR2: SGHTA and FQGTGA. This CDR3 reads CASSLTTGPNEQFF. CDR3 sequence (DNA): TGTGCCAGCAGCTTAACGACAGGGCCCAATGAGCAGTTCTTC.

This clone appeared a single time. The rearrangement joins TRBV7-9 to TRBJ1-4; TRBD1 agrees at 7 bases. This CDR3 has 13 amino acids. Germline lookup yields CDR1 SEHNR and CDR2 FQNEAQ (reference sequence). Unmatched junction bases numbered 5, after V lost 5 bases and J lost 8 bases. The CDR3 here is CASSTGADEKLFF. The CDR3 DNA follows: TGTGCCAGCAGCACAGGGGCGGACGAAAAACTGTTTTTT.

For this clone: Other DNA variants within this sample encode the same CDR3. CDR3 region: CASSSGVTYEQYF. CDR3 DNA sequence: TGTGCCAGCAGTTCGGGGGTTACCTACGAGCAGTACTTC. The rearrangement uses TRBV28 and TRBJ2-7; tentative D call: TRBD2 (6 bases). Trimming took off 4 bases at V and 2 bases at J, with 9 bases between the two ends. This CDR3 is built from 13 residues. The V gene's germline CDR1 is MDHEN and CDR2 SYDVKM.

V gene TRBV4-1 combines with J gene TRBJ1-2, with D perhaps matching TRBD1 (5 bases). The CDR3 spans 15 residues. V dropped 0 bases and J dropped 4 bases, with 12 bases sitting between them. The germline gives CDR1 MGHRA, CDR2 YSYEKL. The DNA for the CDR3 is TGCGCCAGCAGCCAAGATCCGGGGGAAGGCTATGGCTACACCTTC. It yields the protein CASSQDPGEGYGYTF.

The V call is TRBV7-2, the J call TRBJ2-1; D gene ambiguous. The CDR3 spans 15 residues. Per germline, CDR1 SGHTA and CDR2 FQGNSA. Trimming took off 0 bases at V and 0 bases at J, with 6 bases between the two ends. The CDR3 reads CASSLAYGSYNEQFF. CDR3 bases: TGTGCCAGCAGCTTAGCGTACGGCTCCTACAATGAGCAGTTCTTC.

In the case of this clone: Germline is not matched at one junction end, which may reflect a read error. V and J are TRBV7-7 and TRBJ2-2, with a possible D match to TRBD2 (5 bases). The CDR3 totals 15 residues. CDR1 and CDR2 (germline): SSHAT, FNYEAQ (reference sequence). The CDR3 coding sequence is TGTGCTAGCACCCCTAGCAGAGGAGGAACCGGGGAGCTGTTTTTT. This codes for CASTPSRGGTGELFF.

This chain connects TRBV7-8 to TRBJ2-2; TRBD2 agrees at 9 bases. The V gene end was trimmed by 3 bases and the J gene end by 1 base; junction bases not matched to a gene: 3. The CDR3 totals 16 residues. Germline lookup yields CDR1 SGHVS and CDR2 FQNEAQ. The CDR3 reads CASSLKLAGNTGELFF. For the CDR3, the DNA is TGTGCCAGCAGCTTGAAACTAGCGGGGAACACCGGGGAGCTGTTTTTT.

This clone occurred once. J is TRBJ2-7 and V is TRBV6-6; D is possibly TRBD2 (6 bases). Per the germline V gene, CDR1 is MNHNY and CDR2 is SVGAGI (reference sequence). V was cut by 2 bases and J by 5 bases, with 16 bases left in between. This CDR3 comprises 15 residues. CDR3 nucleotide sequence: TGTGCCAGCAGTTACCAGACCAAACGGGGGAACGAGCAGTACTTC. Its protein is CASSYQTKRGNEQYF.

About this clone: This sample includes further DNA sequences coding for the same CDR3. The J gene is TRBJ2-1, the V gene TRBV5-1; TRBD1 or TRBD2 may be the D gene (6 bases each). V lost 0 bases and J lost 4, with 11 bases in between. This CDR3 contains 15 residues. The germline V gene has CDR1 SGHRS and CDR2 YFSETQ. The CDR3 loop reads CASSLVGGPYNEQFF. The CDR3 region has the DNA TGCGCCAGCAGCTTGGTTGGGGGGCCGTACAATGAGCAGTTCTTC.

The chain recombines TRBV25-1 with TRBJ1-2; weak D call: TRBD1 (6 bases). Germline assignment: CDR1 MGHDK and CDR2 SYGVNS. The CDR3 totals 18 residues. Trimming left V 4 bases short and J 4 bases short, with 25 bases between. CDR3 residues: CASSGFTRDMSRSYGYTF. In DNA, the CDR3 is TGTGCCAGCAGTGGCTTCACTAGGGACATGTCCCGAAGCTATGGCTACACCTTC.